The 26 T cell receptor beta chains listed next were all sequenced from one sample in a study of long-term antiretroviral therapy in people with HIV. They ran version v3.0 of the immunoSEQ assay at survey level. Profiling relied on immunoSEQ multiplex PCR, and the TCRdb table lists in-frame clones only, not all of them. Among 25,000 to 30,000 clones, roughly 90% were seen once, and the ten largest hold around 3.3%. The starting material was unsorted PBMCs, obtained 1.8 years after starting antiretroviral therapy. These receptors all stem from a woman younger than 30 with HIV.

The gene calls are TRBV7-9 and TRBJ2-7; D call uncertain. V dropped 1 base and J dropped 6 bases, with 7 bases sitting between them. Germline loops: CDR1 SEHNR, CDR2 FQNEAQ (reference sequence). This CDR3 has 12 amino acids. CDR3 in amino acids: CASSLETLEQYF. DNA of the CDR3: TGTGCCAGCAGCTTAGAGACTCTCGAGCAGTACTTC.

The chain joins TRBV7-8 to TRBJ2-5; D is ambiguous. The CDR3 sequence is 12 residues long. The germline V gene has CDR1 SGHVS and CDR2 FQNEAQ. Trimming took off 7 bases at V and 6 bases at J, with 12 bases between the two ends. The CDR3 nucleotides read TGTGCCAGCAAGACCCCCATACAGACCCAGTACTTC. Residues: CASKTPIQTQYF.

Only one count was recorded for this clone. V and J are TRBV19 and TRBJ2-5; D gene ambiguous. The CDR3 is 13 amino acids. Germline-derived CDR1 and CDR2 are LNHDA and SQIVND (reference sequence). The V gene lost 5 bases and the J gene lost 9 bases, with 16 bases spanning the gap. The CDR3 loop reads CASSWYLEAAQYF. CDR3 DNA sequence: TGTGCCAGTAGTTGGTACCTAGAGGCGGCCCAGTACTTC.

The V and J genes are TRBV5-4 and TRBJ1-2; D remains unclear. CDR3 size: 14 residues. Germline lookup yields CDR1 SGHNT and CDR2 YYREEE (reference sequence). Trimming shortened V by 2 bases and J by 6 bases, and 14 bases separated the two germline ends. The CDR3 DNA follows: TGTGCCAGCAGCTTCACCGACATTTCGCATGGCTACACCTTC. Amino acids: CASSFTDISHGYTF. The variable domain in full, with the rest retrieved from reference TRBV5-4 and TRBJ1-2, is ETGVTQSPTHLIKTRGQQVTLRCSSQSGHNTVSWYQQALGQGPQFIFQYYREEENGRGNFPPRFSGLQFPNYSSELNVNALELDDSALYLCASSFTDISHGYTFGSGTRLTVV.

The chain links TRBV25-1 to TRBJ2-3; 7 bases match TRBD2. Germline CDR1 reads MGHDK; CDR2 reads SYGVNS. Losses at the gene ends were 8 bases for V and 4 bases for J; bases not matched to a gene: 9. This CDR3 is built from 14 residues. CDR3 loop: CASSLRAGADTQYF. In DNA, the CDR3 is TGTGCCAGCTCCCTTCGTGCGGGAGCAGATACGCAGTATTTT.

The chain uses TRBV19 and TRBJ1-1; the D gene is possibly TRBD1 (5 bases). V was trimmed by 2 bases and J by 5 bases, leaving 12 bases between them. Germline V gene data show CDR1 as LNHDA and CDR2 as SQIVND (reference sequence). The CDR3 extends over 14 amino acids. The CDR3 is CASSINLGVTEAFF. The CDR3 DNA is TGTGCCAGTAGTATAAACTTGGGGGTGACTGAAGCTTTCTTT.

This chain joins TRBV25-1 and TRBJ2-3; D is perhaps TRBD1 (5 bases). Germline lookup yields CDR1 MGHDK and CDR2 SYGVNS. V was pared by 1 base and J by 2 bases, with 13 bases between. The CDR3 runs 16 residues. DNA for the CDR3: TGTGCCAGCAGTGAATTCGCAGGGCGGAACACAGATACGCAGTATTTT. Residues: CASSEFAGRNTDTQYF.

The V call is TRBV28, the J call TRBJ2-1; perhaps D is TRBD1 or TRBD2 (6 bases each). Germline loops: CDR1 MDHEN, CDR2 SYDVKM. The CDR3 consists of 18 residues. The V end was cut by 4 bases, the J end by 3 bases, with 22 bases between. CDR3 sequence: CASSSHYPKRGDYNEQFF. The CDR3 DNA reads as TGTGCCAGCAGTTCCCATTACCCAAAAAGGGGGGACTACAATGAGCAGTTCTTC.

The DNA for the CDR3 is TGTGCCAGCAGTCCGGGACAAACCTTCTACGAGCAGTACTTC. This codes for CASSPGQTFYEQYF. V is TRBV28 and J is TRBJ2-7; D possibly corresponds to TRBD1 (6 bases). The CDR3 extends over 14 amino acids. Trimming took off 5 bases at V and 3 bases at J, with 14 bases between the two ends. Germline V CDR1 and CDR2: MDHEN, SYDVKM. The full variable domain, in which reference TRBV28 and TRBJ2-7 provide the parts outside the CDR3, is DVKVTQSSRYLVKRTGEKVFLECVQDMDHENMFWYRQDPGLGLRLIYFSYDVKMKEKGDIPEGYSVSREKKERFSLILESASTNQTSMYLCASSPGQTFYEQYFGPGTRLTVT.

The genes are TRBV12-1 and TRBJ1-3. TRBV12-1 is a pseudogene segment. The CDR3 runs 18 residues. Here the CDR3 DNA reads TGTGCCAGCAGCCAGTTACGCGAACGGGGGGCACGAGGAAACACCATATATTTT. Protein product: CASSQLRERGARGNTIYF.

The V call is TRBV4-1, the J call TRBJ2-7; D remains ambiguous. Germline V gene sequence: CDR1 MGHRA, CDR2 YSYEKL. Trimming took off 1 base at V and 3 bases at J, with 10 bases between the two ends. The CDR3 extends over 14 amino acids. CDR3 sequence (DNA): TGCGCCAGCAGCCAAGGGACGGCAGACTACGAGCAGTACTTC. Translating gives CASSQGTADYEQYF.

The gene calls are TRBV19 and TRBJ1-1, with 9 bases lining up with TRBD1. The germline V gene encodes CDR1 LNHDA and CDR2 SQIVND (reference sequence). This CDR3 contains 18 residues. V lost 5 bases to trimming and J lost 0 bases; unmatched junction nucleotides: 13. The CDR3 region has the DNA TGTGCCAGTAGTCGTAGCCCGGGACAGGGCTTAATGAACACTGAAGCTTTCTTT. This codes for CASSRSPGQGLMNTEAFF.

V is TRBV15 and J is TRBJ2-7; a possible D gene is TRBD1 (6 bases). Germline loops: CDR1 LNHNV, CDR2 YYDKDF (reference sequence). CDR3 length: 14 amino acids. V was clipped by 6 bases and J by 2 bases, with 14 bases between them. The CDR3 spells CATSTRGGPYEQYF. In DNA, the CDR3 is TGTGCCACCAGTACTCGAGGGGGACCCTACGAGCAGTACTTC. Based on the CDR3 plus reference TRBV15 and TRBJ2-7, the full variable domain is DAMVIQNPRYQVTQFGKPVTLSCSQTLNHNVMYWYQQKSSQAPKLLFHYYDKDFNNEADTPDNFQSRRPNTSFCFLDIRSPGLGDTAMYLCATSTRGGPYEQYFGPGTRLTVT.

Notes on this clone: Within the sample, other DNA sequences also encode this same CDR3. V and J are TRBV7-2 and TRBJ1-2, with a tentative D call TRBD1 (6 bases). Trimming removed 5 bases from V and 6 bases from J, with 10 bases in between. The CDR3 covers 12 residues. Germline V lookup: CDR1 SGHTA, CDR2 FQGNSA. The CDR3 loop reads CASSPRTDGYTF. The DNA for the CDR3 is TGTGCCAGCAGCCCCCGGACAGATGGCTACACCTTC.

CDR3 DNA sequence: TGTGCCAGCAGCTTATTAGCGGACCCCTACAATGAGCAGTTCTTC. It specifies CASSLLADPYNEQFF. The chain has TRBV7-3 and TRBJ2-1, with D possibly matching TRBD2 (6 bases). Trimming removed 2 bases at V and 2 bases at J, with 10 bases between. CDR3 length equals 15 residues. The germline CDR1 and CDR2 sequences are SGHTA and FQGTGA. The variable domain in full, with the rest retrieved from reference TRBV7-3 and TRBJ2-1, is GAGVSQTPSNKVTEKGKYVELRCDPISGHTALYWYRQSLGQGPEFLIYFQGTGAADDSGLPNDRFFAVRPEGSVSTLKIQRTERGDSAVYLCASSLLADPYNEQFFGPGTRLTVL.

This chain joins TRBV5-1 and TRBJ2-2, with TRBD2 matching 11 bases. CDR1 and CDR2 (germline): SGHRS, YFSETQ. Unmatched junction bases numbered 4, after V lost 4 bases and J lost 2 bases. The CDR3 is 16 amino acids. In DNA form, the CDR3 reads TGCGCCAGCAGCAGGGGACTAGCGGTCAACACCGGGGAGCTGTTTTTT. This gives the protein CASSRGLAVNTGELFF. The full variable domain, in which reference TRBV5-1 and TRBJ2-2 provide the parts outside the CDR3, is KAGVTQTPRYLIKTRGQQVTLSCSPISGHRSVSWYQQTPGQGLQFLFEYFSETQRNKGNFPGRFSGRQFSNSRSEMNVSTLELGDSALYLCASSRGLAVNTGELFFGEGSRLTVL.

The rearrangement uses TRBV19 and TRBJ2-5; D gene unclear. The CDR3 has 14 residues. The ends were cut back, 6 bases at V and 7 bases at J, with 18 bases in the middle. Looked up from germline, CDR1 is LNHDA and CDR2 is SQIVND (reference sequence). CDR3 loop: CASSPPRTHGTQYF. CDR3 bases: TGTGCCAGTAGCCCCCCCCGGACCCACGGGACCCAGTACTTC.

This clone was counted once. This sequence joins TRBV9 and TRBJ2-3; a possible D gene is TRBD2 (6 bases). CDR1 is SGDLS, CDR2 YYNGEE, per germline. The CDR3 has 14 amino acids. Trimming stripped 0 bases from V and 7 bases from J, with 12 bases between. The CDR3 sequence: CASSVGGTLYTQYF. CDR3 nucleotide sequence: TGTGCCAGCAGCGTAGGCGGGACCTTGTATACGCAGTATTTT.

The chain has TRBV2 and TRBJ2-7; D gene uncertain. The germline V and J ends were trimmed by 7 bases and 3 bases, with 19 bases remaining between them. Germline values: CDR1 SNHLY, CDR2 FYNNEI. The length of the CDR3 is 15 residues. The CDR3 here is CASIFGYSRHYEQYF. Here the CDR3 DNA reads TGTGCCAGCATTTTCGGGTATAGTCGTCACTACGAGCAGTACTTC.

This clone showed up just once. Different DNA sequences within this sample yield the same CDR3. V usage is TRBV28 and J usage is TRBJ2-7, with D unclear. The germline gives CDR1 MDHEN, CDR2 SYDVKM. There are 12 residues in the CDR3. Trimming cost V 3 bases and J 3 bases, with 6 bases left between them. CDR3 bases: TGTGCCAGCAGTTTCGGCCGCTACGAGCAGTACTTC. Residues: CASSFGRYEQYF.

The chain couples TRBV5-5 to TRBJ2-1; the D gene is possibly TRBD2 (7 bases). The CDR3 is 15 residues long. V lost 0 bases, J lost 2 bases, and 9 bases lay in between. Germline V gene sequence: CDR1 SGHKS, CDR2 YYEKEE (reference sequence). This CDR3 reads CASSLAGGTYNEQFF. CDR3 sequence (DNA): TGTGCCAGCAGCTTGGCGGGGGGCACCTACAATGAGCAGTTCTTC.

V is TRBV19 and J is TRBJ1-1; D may be TRBD1 (6 bases). The CDR3 is 14 amino acids. From germline, CDR1 is LNHDA and CDR2 SQIVND (reference sequence). V lost 7 bases, J lost 8 bases, and 20 bases lay in between. CDR3 loop: CASTPGRGTSEAFF. CDR3 bases: TGTGCCAGTACTCCAGGCAGGGGAACTTCCGAAGCTTTCTTT.

This clone was counted a single time. J is TRBJ2-2 and V is TRBV14, with D tentatively TRBD1 (5 bases). There are 16 residues in the CDR3. The germline gives CDR1 SGHDN, CDR2 FVKESK. Trimming left V 5 bases short and J 4 bases short, with 17 bases between. The CDR3 sequence is CASSIMTAVFTGELFF. The CDR3 DNA sequence: TGTGCCAGCAGCATCATGACAGCCGTTTTCACCGGGGAGCTGTTTTTT.

The J gene is TRBJ1-4, the V gene TRBV15; D not certain. Trimming left V 0 bases short and J 8 bases short, with 10 bases between. Germline loops: CDR1 LNHNV, CDR2 YYDKDF (reference sequence). CDR3 size: 14 residues. CDR3 in amino acids: CATSRDQLAEKLFF. The CDR3 DNA reads TGTGCCACCAGCAGAGATCAATTAGCGGAAAAACTGTTTTTT.

The chain recombines TRBV28 with TRBJ2-1; the match to TRBD2 covers 7 bases. V gave up 7 bases and J gave up 4 bases; unmatched junction bases: 4. The CDR3 sequence is 13 residues long. CDR1 and CDR2 (germline): MDHEN, SYDVKM. The CDR3, as DNA: TGTGCCAGCACCAGCGGGAATTACAATGAGCAGTTCTTC. As protein: CASTSGNYNEQFF.

This clone was found a few times. The junction departs from the called germline gene at one end, perhaps through a read error. V usage is TRBV7-9 and J usage is TRBJ2-2, with D maybe TRBD2 (6 bases). The germline V gene has CDR1 SEHNR and CDR2 FQNEAQ (reference sequence). The CDR3 runs to 17 residues. The CDR3 bases are TGCGCCAGCAGCCAAGGTTTGGAGGGAGAGTTAACCGGGGAGCTGTTTTTT. Translation gives CASSQGLEGELTGELFF.